The 27 T cell receptor beta chains listed next were all sequenced from one sample in a study of control samples from healthy donors and cancer patients. Clones were sequenced by immunoSEQ multiplex PCR, and TCRdb holds only the in-frame ones, with some missing. The table records roughly 170,000 clones, 91% of them present only once. The sample consisted of blood. The source of these receptors is a woman aged 40 to 50 in good health.

The V call is TRBV28, the J call TRBJ2-6; the D is unclear. Germline CDR1 MDHEN, CDR2 SYDVKM. CDR3 length equals 14 residues. V lost 10 bases to trimming and J lost 2 bases, with 12 bases between them. CDR3 DNA: TGTGCCATCGCTCTTCGGGCTGGGGCCAACGTCCTGACTTTC. Its protein is CAIALRAGANVLTF.

This sequence joins TRBV6-1 and TRBJ1-1, with a possible D match to TRBD1 (5 bases). V was trimmed by 3 bases and J by 2 bases, leaving 10 bases between them. This CDR3 region has 14 residues. The V gene's germline CDR1 is MNHNS and CDR2 SASEGT. The CDR3 DNA is TGTGCCAGCAGTGACGGGGGGATCAACACTGAAGCTTTCTTT. Translating it yields CASSDGGINTEAFF.

The chain employs TRBV11-3 and TRBJ2-1; the D gene is possibly TRBD1 (7 bases). V was cut by 3 bases and J by 4 bases, with 13 bases left in between. The CDR3 sequence is 15 residues long. Germline V CDR1 and CDR2: SGHNT, YENEEA. As DNA, the CDR3 is TGTGCCAGCAGCTTCGAACAGGGGACTTACAATGAGCAGTTCTTC. Its protein is CASSFEQGTYNEQFF.

The V and J genes are TRBV12-5 and TRBJ1-1; no reliable D call. The CDR3 length is 13 residues. The germline V and J ends were trimmed by 3 bases and 1 base, with 6 bases remaining between them. Looked up from germline, CDR1 is LGHNT and CDR2 is FRNRAP. The CDR3 sequence is CASGLKGNTEAFF. DNA for the CDR3: TGTGCTAGTGGTTTAAAGGGGAACACTGAAGCTTTCTTT.

The V and J genes are TRBV29-1 and TRBJ1-2; 10 nucleotides align to TRBD1. The V gene's germline CDR1 is SQVTM and CDR2 ANQGSEA. The CDR3 sequence is 14 residues long. J lost 6 bases, V lost 4 bases, and 8 bases had no gene match. The chain's CDR3 is CSVGVGQGEDGYTF. In DNA, the CDR3 is TGCAGCGTTGGGGTCGGACAGGGGGAGGATGGCTACACCTTC. Filled out from reference TRBV29-1 and TRBJ1-2, the complete variable domain reads SAVISQKPSRDICQRGTSLTIQCQVDSQVTMMFWYRQQPGQSLTLIATANQGSEATYESGFVIDKFPISRPNLTFSTLTVSNMSPEDSSIYLCSVGVGQGEDGYTFGSGTRLTVV.

This clone was picked up a small number of times. The rearrangement links TRBV7-9 to TRBJ1-4, with D uncertain. Looked up from germline, CDR1 is SEHNR and CDR2 is FQNEAQ (reference sequence). Trimming took 1 base from V and 8 from J, leaving 14 bases between them. CDR3 length: 15 amino acids. CDR3 in amino acids: CASSLEFGVREKLFF. The CDR3 DNA sequence: TGTGCCAGCAGCTTAGAGTTTGGGGTTCGGGAAAAACTGTTTTTT.

This chain links TRBV3-1 (or the pseudogene TRBV3-2) with TRBJ1-1; D unresolved. The CDR3 runs to 14 residues. Trimming removed 1 base from V and 0 bases from J, with 6 bases in between. Germline CDR1 reads LGHDT; CDR2 reads YNNKEL (reference sequence). The CDR3 sequence: CASSQVPVNTEAFF. For the CDR3, the DNA is TGTGCCAGCAGCCAAGTACCCGTGAACACTGAAGCTTTCTTT.

The chain joins TRBV18 to TRBJ1-2, with unresolved D. Trimming shortened V by 2 bases and J by 4 bases, and 14 bases separated the two germline ends. The germline V gene has CDR1 KGHSH and CDR2 LQKENI. CDR3 length equals 15 residues. The DNA for the CDR3 is TGTGCCAGCTCACCAAAGATAAGGCAGACCTATGGCTACACCTTC. This codes for CASSPKIRQTYGYTF.

The chain has TRBV9 and TRBJ2-2; weak D call: TRBD1 (5 bases). This CDR3 comprises 14 residues. In germline, CDR1 is SGDLS, CDR2 YYNGEE. The V end was cut by 7 bases, the J end by 6 bases, with 16 bases between. This chain's CDR3 is CASCSPLGAGELFF. The CDR3 DNA follows: TGTGCCAGCTGCTCTCCGCTAGGGGCCGGGGAGCTGTTTTTT.

The rearrangement uses TRBV6-5 and TRBJ1-6; D not resolved. The V gene lost 0 bases and the J gene lost 9 bases, with 12 bases spanning the gap. This CDR3 is 15 amino acids long. The V gene's germline CDR1 is MNHEY and CDR2 SVGAGI. The CDR3 nucleotides read TGTGCCAGCAGTTACTCTGATAGTGGGAGTTCACCCCTCCACTTT. It specifies CASSYSDSGSSPLHF.

This chain links TRBV18 with TRBJ1-1; no reliable D call. The CDR3 loop spans 14 amino acids. The V gene lost 5 bases and the J gene lost 5 bases, with 15 bases spanning the gap. Looked up from germline, CDR1 is KGHSH and CDR2 is LQKENI. CDR3 in DNA: TGTGCCAGCTCAGCTCAACAGCGAACAACTGAAGCTTTCTTT. Amino acids: CASSAQQRTTEAFF.

The V and J genes are TRBV28 and TRBJ1-3, with D unclear. In germline, CDR1 is MDHEN, CDR2 SYDVKM. The CDR3 runs to 14 residues. Trimming took off 5 bases at V and 0 bases at J, with 8 bases between the two ends. The CDR3, as DNA: TGTGCCAGCAGTACTCGGTTCTCTGGAAACACCATATATTTT. It translates to CASSTRFSGNTIYF.

The CDR3 region has the DNA TGTGCCAGTTTCGCCGGCCTTCGGGCAGGGAAAAACACTGAAGCTTTCTTT. Amino acid sequence: CASFAGLRAGKNTEAFF. The chain joins TRBV19 to TRBJ1-1; TRBD1 is a possible D gene (5 bases). In germline, CDR1 is LNHDA, CDR2 SQIVND (reference sequence). V lost 8 bases and J lost 2, with 24 bases in between. The CDR3 covers 17 residues.

The V call is TRBV9, the J call TRBJ2-2; possibly TRBD2 for D (7 bases). V was trimmed by 4 bases and J by 4 bases, leaving 20 bases between them. CDR1 SGDLS and CDR2 YYNGEE come from the germline V gene. The CDR3 totals 17 residues. The CDR3 sequence is CASSPRGGGSFTGELFF. DNA of the CDR3: TGTGCCAGCAGCCCCAGGGGCGGGGGCTCCTTCACCGGGGAGCTGTTTTTT.

This clone was recorded once. The CDR3 bases are TGTGCAAGTCGCTTCGAGACAGCCTATGAGCAGTTCTTC. Its translation: CASRFETAYEQFF. This chain connects TRBV12-2 to TRBJ2-1; the D segment call TRBD1 is taken from the table without a DNA check. TRBV12-2 corresponds to a pseudogene. The CDR3 runs to 13 residues.

The chain uses TRBV11-2 and TRBJ1-1; D possibly corresponds to TRBD1 (6 bases). This CDR3 has 14 residues. Germline CDR1 SGHAT, CDR2 FQNNGV. Trimming pared 3 bases from V and 0 bases from J, leaving 8 bases between. The CDR3: CASSFGGLNTEAFF. CDR3 bases: TGTGCCAGCAGCTTTGGGGGGCTGAACACTGAAGCTTTCTTT.

V and J are TRBV7-8 and TRBJ1-1; perhaps TRBD1 as D (6 bases). The CDR3 spans 16 residues. V lost 1 base and J lost 1, with 13 bases in between. The germline V gene has CDR1 SGHVS and CDR2 FQNEAQ. CDR3 coding DNA: TGTGCCAGCAGCTTAGACGTCGGGGGGCGGAACACTGAAGCTTTCTTT. It yields the protein CASSLDVGGRNTEAFF.

This rearrangement joins TRBV4-1 to TRBJ1-1; D gene unclear. Looked up from germline, CDR1 is MGHRA and CDR2 is YSYEKL. The CDR3 has 14 residues. Trimming removed 4 bases from V and 4 bases from J, with 13 bases in between. CDR3 amino acids: CASSPSTVTTEAFF. DNA of the CDR3: TGCGCCAGCAGCCCGAGTACGGTTACCACTGAAGCTTTCTTT.

The chain combines TRBV5-5 with TRBJ2-7, with unresolved D. CDR1 and CDR2 from the germline V gene are SGHKS and YYEKEE (reference sequence). With 4 bases removed from V and 3 bases from J, the gap between germline ends came to 23 bases. The CDR3 contains 17 residues. As DNA, the CDR3 is TGTGCCAGCAGCCTTGAAGGCCCTGGGGTGGGGTTCTACGAGCAGTACTTC. This codes for CASSLEGPGVGFYEQYF. Looking up the rest from reference TRBV5-5 and TRBJ2-7 gives the full variable domain: DAGVTQSPTHLIKTRGQQVTLRCSPISGHKSVSWYQQVLGQGPQFIFQYYEKEERGRGNFPDRFSARQFPNYSSELNVNALLLGDSALYLCASSLEGPGVGFYEQYFGPGTRLTVT.

The chain employs TRBV29-1 and TRBJ2-7, with 10 bases matching TRBD1. V lost 6 bases, J lost 6 bases, and 5 bases stayed unmatched. This CDR3 is 12 amino acids long. Per germline, CDR1 SQVTM and CDR2 ANQGSEA. CDR3 protein: CSVDGTGAEQYF. CDR3 DNA: TGCAGCGTAGACGGGACAGGGGCCGAGCAGTACTTC.

V gene TRBV5-6 combines with J gene TRBJ2-7; D is possibly TRBD1 (6 bases). Trimming shortened V by 1 base and J by 7 bases, and 15 bases separated the two germline ends. The CDR3 covers 14 residues. Looked up from germline, CDR1 is SGHDT and CDR2 is YYEEEE. The CDR3 DNA reads TGTGCCAGCAGCTTGATCCGGGGACAAGGTGAGCAGTACTTC. Amino acids: CASSLIRGQGEQYF.

This chain joins TRBV19 and TRBJ2-3, with TRBD2 matching 8 bases. This CDR3 has 15 residues. Germline values: CDR1 LNHDA, CDR2 SQIVND (reference sequence). The V segment lost 3 bases and the J segment 2 bases; nucleotides outside the gene matches: 4. CDR3 amino acids: CASSIQAGDTDTQYF. As DNA, the CDR3 is TGTGCCAGTAGTATTCAAGCGGGGGACACAGATACGCAGTATTTT.

V gene TRBV23-1 combines with J gene TRBJ1-3; D not certain. TRBV23-1 is labeled an ORF, and its function is uncertain. The CDR3 runs 17 residues. With 6 bases removed from V and 0 bases from J, the gap between germline ends came to 18 bases. CDR3 nucleotides: TGCGCCAGCAGCCACACACAATCGGGGTGCTCTGGAAACACCATATATTTT. Translation gives CASSHTQSGCSGNTIYF.

The rearrangement links TRBV18 to TRBJ1-3; D not resolved. V was shortened by 2 bases and J by 1 base, with 9 bases between the two germline ends. Germline V gives CDR1 KGHSH, CDR2 LQKENI. The CDR3 is 15 amino acids. CDR3 residues: CASSPRHTSGNTIYF. CDR3 sequence (DNA): TGTGCCAGCTCACCAAGGCATACTTCTGGAAACACCATATATTTT.

The V gene is TRBV19, the J gene TRBJ2-1; 9 bases are a match to TRBD2. Germline CDR1 is LNHDA and CDR2 is SQIVND (reference sequence). The CDR3 extends over 17 amino acids. V was pared by 4 bases and J by 0 bases, with 7 bases of the junction left unmatched. CDR3 DNA sequence: TGTGCCAGTAGTAATTGGCGGGGGGGGAGCTCCTACAATGAGCAGTTCTTC. Encoded protein: CASSNWRGGSSYNEQFF.

The rearrangement uses TRBV6-1 and TRBJ1-1; D not resolved. V dropped 0 bases and J dropped 0 bases, with 11 bases sitting between them. The CDR3 extends over 16 amino acids. Germline V lookup: CDR1 MNHNS, CDR2 SASEGT. The CDR3 nucleotides are TGTGCCAGCAGTGAAGCGACTCGGATCATGAACACTGAAGCTTTCTTT. It is translated as CASSEATRIMNTEAFF.

The chain links TRBV5-1 to TRBJ1-4, with 8 positions matching TRBD1. The CDR3 is made up of 16 amino acids. J gave up 4 bases and V 2 bases, and 7 bases lay outside the gene matches. CDR1 and CDR2 from the germline V gene are SGHRS and YFSETQ. CDR3 region: CASSLWQGALNEKLFF. CDR3 DNA sequence: TGCGCCAGCAGCTTATGGCAGGGGGCCCTTAATGAAAAACTGTTTTTT.